The 19 T cell receptor beta chains given below trace back to one sample, sequenced in a study of blood T cell repertoires in COVID-19. The data were produced by immunoSEQ multiplex PCR, yet TCRdb's version contains in-frame clones alone and is incomplete. The sample lists some 260,000 clones, around 90% occurring once. The material sequenced was PBMCs or T cells enriched from blood (not recorded which). The receptors shown here come from a woman between 18 and 29 years old who had recovered from COVID-19.

The V call is TRBV27, the J call TRBJ1-4; D uncertain. CDR1 MNHEY and CDR2 SMNVEV come from the germline V gene (reference sequence). CDR3 length: 12 amino acids. V lost 8 bases, J lost 3 bases, and 7 bases lay in between. CDR3 residues: CASRRANEKLFF. As DNA, the CDR3 is TGTGCCAGCCGTCGAGCTAATGAAAAACTGTTTTTT. The variable domain in full, with the rest retrieved from reference TRBV27 and TRBJ1-4, is EAQVTQNPRYLITVTGKKLTVTCSQNMNHEYMSWYRQDPGLGLRQIYYSMNVEVTDKGDVPEGYKVSRKEKRNFPLILESPSPNQTSLYFCASRRANEKLFFGSGTQLSVL.

The V call is TRBV15, the J call TRBJ2-5; 9 positions agree with TRBD1. Losses at the gene ends were 0 bases for V and 5 bases for J; bases not matched to a gene: 7. Germline V CDR1 and CDR2: LNHNV, YYDKDF (reference sequence). CDR3 length: 16 amino acids. CDR3 protein: CATSRDPRGTGETQYF. For the CDR3, the DNA is TGTGCCACCAGCAGAGATCCGAGAGGGACAGGGGAGACCCAGTACTTC.

The chain combines TRBV7-9 with TRBJ1-1; D is possibly TRBD1 (5 bases). The ends were cut back, 5 bases at V and 5 bases at J, with 9 bases in the middle. The CDR3 is 12 amino acids. Germline loops: CDR1 SEHNR, CDR2 FQNEAQ (reference sequence). The CDR3 nucleotides read TGTGCCAGCAGCACGGGGGGGACTGAAGCTTTCTTT. It translates to CASSTGGTEAFF.

The chain couples TRBV9 to TRBJ1-1; D uncertain. Germline CDR1 is SGDLS and CDR2 is YYNGEE. The CDR3 sequence is 12 residues long. Trimming took 4 bases from V and 3 from J, leaving 7 bases between them. The CDR3: CASSFRDTEAFF. CDR3 coding DNA: TGTGCCAGCAGCTTCCGGGACACTGAAGCTTTCTTT.

The genes are TRBV9 and TRBJ2-1; D unclear. Per germline, CDR1 SGDLS and CDR2 YYNGEE. There are 13 residues in the CDR3. Between the trimmed V and J ends, which lost 4 bases and 10 bases, there was a span of 15 bases. CDR3 nucleotides: TGTGCCAGCAGCCTAACCCATAGCCAAGAGCAGTTCTTC. Residues: CASSLTHSQEQFF. Filled out from reference TRBV9 and TRBJ2-1, the complete variable domain reads DSGVTQTPKHLITATGQRVTLRCSPRSGDLSVYWYQQSLDQGLQFLIQYYNGEERAKGNILERFSAQQFPDLHSELNLSSLELGDSALYFCASSLTHSQEQFFGPGTRLTVL.

V usage is TRBV10-3 and J usage is TRBJ2-1, with 15 nucleotides matching TRBD2. The V segment lost 5 bases and the J segment 9 bases; nucleotides outside the gene matches: 8. This CDR3 spans 16 amino acids. Germline V gene lookup returns CDR1 ENHRY and CDR2 SYGVKD. The CDR3 loop reads CAISPGLAGGNTEQFF. The DNA for the CDR3 is TGTGCCATCAGTCCCGGACTAGCGGGAGGGAATACTGAGCAGTTCTTC.

V usage is TRBV14 and J usage is TRBJ1-2, with 7 bases fitting TRBD1. V shed 4 bases, J shed 4 bases, and the junction held 3 bases outside the gene matches. There are 13 residues in the CDR3. Germline values: CDR1 SGHDN, CDR2 FVKESK. In DNA, the CDR3 is TGTGCCAGCAGCCTTGGGACAGCCTATGGCTACACCTTC. This encodes CASSLGTAYGYTF.

This clone was seen a single time. This chain joins TRBV5-1 and TRBJ2-2, with 9 bases identical to TRBD2. Germline CDR1 is SGHRS and CDR2 is YFSETQ. Trimming took 4 bases from V and 3 from J; bases not matched to a gene: 4. The CDR3 runs 15 residues. This CDR3 reads CASSSGGSHTGELFF. DNA of the CDR3: TGCGCCAGCAGCAGCGGGGGGAGCCACACCGGGGAGCTGTTTTTT.

The chain combines TRBV4-1 with TRBJ2-2, with D tentatively TRBD1 (5 bases). CDR1 and CDR2 from the germline V gene are MGHRA and YSYEKL. V lost 3 bases to trimming and J lost 1 base, with 18 bases between them. There are 18 residues in the CDR3. The CDR3 DNA is TGCGCCAGCAGCCAGGGGCCTTTAGGTATAAAGAACACCGGGGAGCTGTTTTTT. Protein: CASSQGPLGIKNTGELFF.

The J gene is TRBJ1-2, the V gene TRBV2, with a weak D call TRBD1 (5 bases). Per the germline V gene, CDR1 is SNHLY and CDR2 is FYNNEI. V dropped 1 base and J dropped 2 bases, with 5 bases sitting between them. The CDR3 is 13 amino acids. The CDR3 loop is CASSEEGNYGYTF. DNA for the CDR3: TGTGCCAGCAGTGAAGAGGGGAACTATGGCTACACCTTC.

V and J are TRBV4-2 and TRBJ1-1, with a weak D call TRBD1 (6 bases). The germline V and J ends were trimmed by 1 base and 0 bases, with 9 bases remaining between them. Germline V gene data show CDR1 as LGHNA and CDR2 as YNFKEQ. The CDR3 has 15 amino acids. The DNA for the CDR3 is TGTGCCAGCAGCCAAGTGCGGGGGCTGAACACTGAAGCTTTCTTT. Translated: CASSQVRGLNTEAFF.

CDR3 sequence (DNA): TGTGCCAGCAGTTTCCCCGGCAATGAGCAGTTCTTC. Translated, it gives CASSFPGNEQFF. The chain combines TRBV12-3 or TRBV12-4 with TRBJ2-1; D gene ambiguous. This CDR3 has 12 amino acids. V lost 3 bases to trimming and J lost 6 bases, with 6 bases between them.

This chain joins TRBV1 and TRBJ1-3; no check of the table's D call, TRBD1, against the DNA was made. TRBV1 is reported as a pseudogene. The CDR3 is made up of 18 amino acids. CDR3 coding DNA: TGCACCAGCAGCCAAGATAGCCATCACAGGGGGATTATAAACACCATATATTTT. Its translation is CTSSQDSHHRGIINTIYF.

V gene TRBV29-1 combines with J gene TRBJ1-1; D ambiguous. This CDR3 is 17 amino acids long. The V and J ends lost 1 base and 1 base respectively, with 19 bases between them. From germline, CDR1 is SQVTM and CDR2 ANQGSEA. CDR3 in DNA: TGCAGCGTTGAAGTTCGGGATAGGGATGCGAGGAACACTGAAGCTTTCTTT. Amino acid sequence: CSVEVRDRDARNTEAFF.

This clone was found a few times. V and J are TRBV20-1 and TRBJ2-1; TRBD2 aligns across 7 bases. The CDR3 is 16 residues long. Trimming cost V 3 bases and J 4 bases; bases outside gene matches: 12. The germline CDR1 and CDR2 sequences are DFQATT and SNEGSKA (reference sequence). The CDR3: CSASRLAVTIYNEQFF. In DNA, the CDR3 is TGCAGTGCTAGTCGGCTAGCGGTAACGATATACAATGAGCAGTTCTTC.

The rearrangement links TRBV6-2 or TRBV6-3 to TRBJ1-6, with 8 bases identical to TRBD1. This CDR3 region has 16 residues. The V and J ends lost 2 bases and 5 bases, in that order; junction bases with no gene match: 5. The V gene's germline CDR1 is MNHEY and CDR2 SVGEGT. The chain's CDR3 is CASSYIPTGDNSPLHF. Written as DNA, the CDR3 is TGTGCCAGCAGTTACATCCCGACAGGGGATAATTCACCCCTCCACTTT.

This chain uses TRBV7-3 with TRBJ2-1; 10 bases are shared with TRBD1. Germline V gives CDR1 SGHTA, CDR2 FQGTGA. The J segment lost 10 bases and the V segment lost 1 base, leaving 10 bases of the junction unmatched. This CDR3 region has 16 residues. The CDR3 here is CASSLKVGGQGNEQFF. CDR3 DNA: TGTGCCAGCAGCTTAAAGGTGGGGGGACAGGGGAACGAGCAGTTCTTC.

The genes are TRBV10-2 and TRBJ2-3; D gene unclear. The CDR3 extends over 15 amino acids. The V and J ends lost 6 bases and 0 bases respectively, with 13 bases between them. Per germline, CDR1 WSHSY and CDR2 SAAADI. In DNA, the CDR3 is TGCGCCAGCAGGGAGAGCCCAACTAGCACAGATACGCAGTATTTT. Its translation: CASRESPTSTDTQYF.

The chain couples TRBV5-4 to TRBJ1-2; 11 nucleotides match TRBD1. This CDR3 has 15 residues. The germline gives CDR1 SGHNT, CDR2 YYREEE (reference sequence). V dropped 4 bases and J dropped 2; count of bases not matched to a gene: 4. The CDR3 sequence is CASSLGTGGNYGYTF. CDR3 DNA sequence: TGTGCCAGCAGCCTCGGGACAGGGGGGAACTATGGCTACACCTTC.